This T cell receptor beta chain was sequenced for a study of cytomegalovirus exposure and HLA in healthy donors (dated by TCRdb to 2017 to 2019). Some background on the complete study: The 500 to 800 repertoires of the first cohort and the approximately 110 validation repertoires were produced on the same platform, according to a later analysis. The study aimed to test whether signatures of past pathogen exposure could be identified by cataloging public T cell receptors. Along with the roughly 670-subject first cohort, a separate validation cohort of over 90 different subjects was used. To predict cytomegalovirus infection status, the study combined high-throughput TCR immunosequencing, statistical association of individual TCRs with disease status, and machine learning. The full study reports these points: In the study, around 160 TCR beta chains were listed as associated with cytomegalovirus. Subsequent analysis determined that TCRs grouped into clusters in the first cohort also showed a tendency toward co-occurrence across the 120 validation repertoires, and about 93% of cluster scores exceeded 0. The authors suggested that the approach could potentially be extended to other disease states and immunological phenotypes. Most TCR sequences were seen in very few donors, while some public TCRs were found in many individuals. In vitro tests confirmed that a few of the cytomegalovirus-associated TCR beta chains recognize cytomegalovirus antigens. All 110 or so repertoires were used to score co-occurrence in the validation cohort in a later analysis, because that analysis had no HLA typing for the cohort. The classifier was reported to diagnose cytomegalovirus status with high specificity and sensitivity in both the original and validation cohorts.

Comment on this clone: Its antigen remains undetermined. No qualities accompany the bases; no much larger clone lies one base away.

The library was generated by the immunoSEQ multiplex PCR assay. Per the original workflow: A statistical classification framework was built for diagnosing cytomegalovirus status from the catalog of TCR beta chain sequences. TCRdb obtained this table from immuneACCESS and retained in-frame rearrangements with V and J assigned. These tables miss some clones; where compared with another copy, unresolved V genes account for less than half of the shortfall, and the remainder is unexplained. The V and J calls and clone size were taken over from that table, and D and trimming were inferred from the DNA. This sample is represented by around 300,000 clones; roughly 90% of them were singletons. The ten largest account for about 0.99% of the sample. CDR1 and CDR2 are read off the germline V gene (reference sequence) as MNHEY and SMNVEV. The germline V and J ends show losses of 2 bases and 5 bases respectively, and no gene match explains 4 bases of the junction. The CDR3 contains 14 residues, cysteine and phenylalanine counted. Just the 42-base CDR3 DNA is kept, in frame starting at base 1.

Donors formed part of the validation cohort, which comprised 120 subjects and was distinct from the first cohort of 666 subjects. Here the chain combines TRBV27 and TRBJ1-2; TRBD1 fits 8 bases in the junction. Sequencing was done on a sample of PBMCs. This clonotype originated in a woman younger than 30 in good health and CMV-seronegative. The nucleotides are TGTGCCAGCAGTTTACTTGGGACAGGATATGGCTACACCTTC. It translates to CASSLLGTGYGYTF.